The 30 T cell receptor beta chains below all came from one sample that was sequenced in a study of blood T cells in healthy people across ages. A second PCR of 7 to 11 cycles used a sample-barcoded 5' primer and a J-beta primer mix. Each CDR3 protein is one row after TCRdb ran MiXCR on the 5' RACE reads. The sample carries approximately 960,000 distinct CDR3 sequences, 25% to 30% recorded once. The same data also contributed to another study, on T cells of mothers and their children.

Sequenced material: blood. The source of these receptors is a woman between 35 and 50 years old in good health.

Ten or more counts support this clonotype. The V and J genes are TRBV29-1 and TRBJ2-7; D is perhaps TRBD1 or TRBD2 (5 bases each). The ends were cut back, 7 bases at V and 4 bases at J, with 17 bases in the middle. The CDR3 runs to 13 residues. The germline V gene encodes CDR1 SQVTM and CDR2 ANQGSEA. In DNA form, the CDR3 reads TGCAGCGGGGGGACCGGTAGCTCTTACGAGCAGTACTTC. Translating gives CSGGTGSSYEQYF.

V is TRBV5-5 and J is TRBJ1-1; perhaps TRBD1 as D (6 bases). Trimming took 4 bases from V and 6 from J, leaving 25 bases between them. CDR3 length: 17 residues. CDR1 SGHKS and CDR2 YYEKEE come from the germline V gene (reference sequence). DNA of the CDR3: TGTGCCAGCAGCGCGGGACAAGGTGAAGATTTGAGGGCTGAAGCTTTCTTT. Amino acid sequence: CASSAGQGEDLRAEAFF.

The genes are TRBV29-1 and TRBJ1-2; 7 bases agree with TRBD1. V lost 6 bases to trimming and J lost 5 bases; unmatched junction nucleotides: 6. CDR3 length equals 12 residues. CDR1 and CDR2 from the germline V gene are SQVTM and ANQGSEA. CDR3 sequence reads: CSVLQGRYGYTF. The CDR3 DNA follows: TGCAGCGTATTACAGGGGAGGTATGGCTACACCTTC.

The chain recombines TRBV28 with TRBJ2-7; D unclear. The CDR3 covers 13 residues. Germline V gene sequence: CDR1 MDHEN, CDR2 SYDVKM. The ends were cut back, 8 bases at V and 2 bases at J, with 13 bases in the middle. CDR3 loop: CASAIWQTYEQYF. The CDR3 DNA sequence: TGTGCCAGCGCGATTTGGCAGACCTACGAGCAGTACTTC. The complete variable domain, with remaining parts taken from reference TRBV28 and TRBJ2-7, reads DVKVTQSSRYLVKRTGEKVFLECVQDMDHENMFWYRQDPGLGLRLIYFSYDVKMKEKGDIPEGYSVSREKKERFSLILESASTNQTSMYLCASAIWQTYEQYFGPGTRLTVT.

This clonotype was seen at least ten times. V usage is TRBV6-1 and J usage is TRBJ2-1; TRBD1 matches 10 bases. J gave up 0 bases and V 7 bases, and 6 bases lay outside the gene matches. The germline CDR1 and CDR2 sequences are MNHNS and SASEGT. The CDR3 is made up of 16 amino acids. The DNA for the CDR3 is TGTGCCAGCATGGACAGGGGGGGAAGCTCCTACAATGAGCAGTTCTTC. As protein: CASMDRGGSSYNEQFF.

This clonotype appeared a few times. This may stem from a read error, because a much larger clone lies one nucleotide away. This rearrangement joins TRBV20-1 to TRBJ2-1; 8 bases map to TRBD1. The CDR3 is made up of 13 amino acids. CDR1 is DFQATT and CDR2 is SNEGSKA in the germline V gene (reference sequence). CDR3 nucleotide sequence: TGCGGTGCTGACGGACAGGGACCTCATGAGCAGTTCTTC. Amino acids: CGADGQGPHEQFF.

The rearrangement links TRBV6-5 to TRBJ1-1; weak D call: TRBD1 (5 bases). Germline V lookup: CDR1 MNHEY, CDR2 SVGAGI. This CDR3 is 13 amino acids long. V lost 5 bases and J 7 bases, leaving 14 bases between the germline ends. CDR3 in amino acids: CASSGVRGYEAFF. CDR3 in DNA: TGTGCCAGCAGTGGAGTCCGGGGGTATGAAGCTTTCTTT.

This clonotype turned up a few times. This chain's CDR3 is CASSDRSAYGYTF. The CDR3 DNA reads TGTGCCAGCAGTGACAGGTCCGCTTATGGCTACACCTTC. The chain uses TRBV12-3 or TRBV12-4 and TRBJ1-2, with D possibly matching TRBD1 (6 bases). This CDR3 spans 13 amino acids. V lost 5 bases to trimming and J lost 5 bases, with 12 bases between them.

This clonotype was observed a handful of times. Written as DNA, the CDR3 is TGTGCCAGCTCACCGCGACAGCGCTATAACTATGGCTACACCTTC. Translated, it gives CASSPRQRYNYGYTF. This chain links TRBV18 with TRBJ1-2; D might be TRBD1 (5 bases). V was trimmed by 3 bases and J by 1 base, leaving 12 bases between them. The CDR3 runs to 15 residues. Germline lookup yields CDR1 KGHSH and CDR2 LQKENI. The complete variable domain, with remaining parts taken from reference TRBV18 and TRBJ1-2, reads NAGVMQNPRHLVRRRGQEARLRCSPMKGHSHVYWYRQLPEEGLKFMVYLQKENIIDESGMPKERFSAEFPKEGPSILRIQQVVRGDSAAYFCASSPRQRYNYGYTFGSGTRLTVV.

There are many counts of this clonotype. Relative to the germline gene, one junction end is altered; a read error may explain this. The V call is TRBV12-3 or TRBV12-4, the J call TRBJ1-6; 9 positions agree with TRBD1. The CDR3 has 15 amino acids. The CDR3 loop is CASSLSGQGDSPLHF. The CDR3 DNA is TGCGCCAGCAGCTTGTCGGGACAGGGTGATTCACCCCTCCACTTT.

Ten or more counts support this clonotype. The V and J genes are TRBV7-9 and TRBJ2-1; TRBD1 aligns across 8 bases. Trimming at V came to 5 bases and at J to 7 bases, leaving 10 bases not matched to a gene. The CDR3 extends over 15 amino acids. Per the germline V gene, CDR1 is SEHNR and CDR2 is FQNEAQ (reference sequence). In nucleotides, the CDR3 is TGTGCCAGCAGCGCGGACAGGGCGTTTAAGAATGAGCAGTTCTTC. The encoded protein is CASSADRAFKNEQFF.

This clonotype was detected ten times or more. V and J are TRBV29-1 and TRBJ1-1; D unclear. From germline, CDR1 is SQVTM and CDR2 ANQGSEA. Trimming took off 5 bases at V and 2 bases at J, with 6 bases between the two ends. This CDR3 comprises 11 residues. This CDR3 is CSVLDNTEAFF. The CDR3 DNA reads as TGCAGCGTTTTAGACAACACTGAAGCTTTCTTT.

This clonotype has at least ten counts. The chain joins TRBV7-2 to TRBJ2-4; D may be TRBD1 (6 bases). This CDR3 is built from 16 residues. The germline V gene encodes CDR1 SGHTA and CDR2 FQGNSA. Trimming cost V 1 base and J 0 bases, with 10 bases left between them. CDR3 sequence reads: CASSLEAGVAKNIQYF. In DNA, the CDR3 is TGTGCCAGCAGCTTAGAGGCAGGGGTAGCCAAAAACATTCAGTACTTC.

In the case of this clonotype: Possible read error: a much larger clone is one base away. This chain joins TRBV5-1 and TRBJ2-4; D call uncertain. The end of the DNA fits TRBJ2-7 better, so the J call may be wrong. The CDR3 has 15 amino acids. Germline CDR1 is SGHRS and CDR2 is YFSETQ. The CDR3 DNA reads TGCGCCGGCAGCTGGACGCTGGAGTTGAGCTACGAGCAGTACTTC. It yields the protein CAGSWTLELSYEQYF.

This clonotype was seen many times. The chain couples TRBV29-1 to TRBJ2-5, with a weak D call TRBD1 (5 bases). V lost 3 bases and J lost 3, with 17 bases in between. Per germline, CDR1 SQVTM and CDR2 ANQGSEA. CDR3 length equals 15 residues. This CDR3 is CSVDGARVGEETQYF. The DNA for the CDR3 is TGCAGCGTTGATGGGGCCAGGGTAGGTGAAGAGACCCAGTACTTC.

A few counts support this clonotype. V and J are TRBV5-8 and TRBJ1-2; D unresolved. The CDR3 length is 16 residues. V was trimmed by 7 bases and J by 0 bases, leaving 19 bases between them. CDR1 and CDR2 (germline): SGHTS, YDEGEE. CDR3 in amino acids: CASGPDGRRANYGYTF. Here the CDR3 DNA reads TGTGCCAGCGGCCCTGATGGCAGAAGAGCTAACTATGGCTACACCTTC.

J is TRBJ2-3 and V is TRBV7-3; maybe TRBD2 (5 bases). Between the trimmed V and J ends, which lost 8 bases and 4 bases, there was a span of 16 bases. The CDR3 length is 14 residues. CDR1 is SGHTA, CDR2 FQGTGA, per germline. The CDR3 sequence is CASQKERGPDTQYF. In nucleotides, the CDR3 is TGTGCCAGCCAAAAGGAACGAGGGCCAGATACGCAGTATTTT.

V usage is TRBV12-3 or TRBV12-4 and J usage is TRBJ2-3; D may be TRBD2 (8 bases). Trimming cost V 8 bases and J 9 bases, with 24 bases left between them. CDR3 length: 15 residues. CDR3 in amino acids: CASRSRGRIAGTQYF. The DNA of the CDR3 is TGTGCCAGCCGATCGAGGGGGCGGATAGCGGGGACGCAGTATTTT.

This rearrangement joins TRBV6-5 to TRBJ1-1; no definite D call. The V gene's germline CDR1 is MNHEY and CDR2 SVGAGI. Between the trimmed V and J ends, which lost 2 bases and 2 bases, there was a span of 12 bases. The CDR3 contains 15 residues. Here the CDR3 reads CASSYDGRSNTEAFF. CDR3 sequence (DNA): TGTGCCAGCAGTTACGACGGACGGTCTAACACTGAAGCTTTCTTT.

A word on this clonotype: One base away lies a much larger clone, so this may be a sequencing read error. V is TRBV7-9 and J is TRBJ1-2; D is uncertain. CDR3 length: 15 amino acids. V lost 3 bases and J lost 7, with 18 bases in between. Germline loops: CDR1 SEHNR, CDR2 FQNEAQ (reference sequence). CDR3 DNA sequence: TGTGCCAGCAGCTTCGGGGAAGGAGGTCTCTCTGGCTACACCTTC. Protein sequence: CASSFGEGGLSGYTF.

This clonotype occurred many times. The gene calls are TRBV6-6 and TRBJ2-3; perhaps TRBD1 as D (6 bases). Germline CDR1 and CDR2: MNHNY and SVGAGI (reference sequence). The germline V and J ends were trimmed by 3 bases and 4 bases, with 17 bases remaining between them. The CDR3 contains 16 residues. CDR3 protein: CASSYSEAGGPDTQYF. The CDR3 DNA reads TGTGCCAGCAGTTATTCCGAAGCTGGGGGCCCAGATACGCAGTATTTT.

V gene TRBV27 combines with J gene TRBJ2-3; 8 bases align to TRBD2. This CDR3 is built from 16 residues. Germline CDR1 MNHEY, CDR2 SMNVEV (reference sequence). Trimming at V came to 3 bases and at J to 4 bases, leaving 9 bases not matched to a gene. The chain's CDR3 is CASSFGTGGLSDTQYF. The CDR3, as DNA: TGTGCCAGCAGTTTTGGGACGGGGGGGCTGTCAGATACGCAGTATTTT.

The sample holds a few counts of this clonotype. The gene calls are TRBV18 and TRBJ2-5, with D perhaps TRBD1 (6 bases). Per germline, CDR1 KGHSH and CDR2 LQKENI. V lost 2 bases, J lost 3 bases, and 13 bases lay in between. The CDR3 spans 15 residues. CDR3: CASSPSAGVKETQYF. For the CDR3, the DNA is TGTGCCAGCTCACCATCGGCAGGGGTTAAAGAGACCCAGTACTTC.

This clonotype was counted between two and nine times. This clone may be a read error of a much larger clone one base away. The V gene is TRBV6-5, the J gene TRBJ1-4, with TRBD1 matching 7 bases. The CDR3 extends over 14 amino acids. CDR1 and CDR2 (germline): MNHEY, SVGAGI. The CDR3 DNA is TGTGCCAGCAGAGAAACAGGGGCACGGGAAAAACGGTTTTTT. Its protein is CASRETGAREKRFF.

The chain is built from TRBV9 and TRBJ1-1; unclear D gene. Between the trimmed V and J ends, which lost 7 bases and 5 bases, there was a span of 21 bases. CDR1 and CDR2 from the germline V gene are SGDLS and YYNGEE. The CDR3 covers 15 residues. CDR3 DNA sequence: TGTGCCAGCCGAACGGGCCTCGAATTGGGGACTGAAGCTTTCTTT. As protein: CASRTGLELGTEAFF. Based on the CDR3 plus reference TRBV9 and TRBJ1-1, the full variable domain is DSGVTQTPKHLITATGQRVTLRCSPRSGDLSVYWYQQSLDQGLQFLIQYYNGEERAKGNILERFSAQQFPDLHSELNLSSLELGDSALYFCASRTGLELGTEAFFGQGTRLTVV.

The V call is TRBV1, the J call TRBJ2-5; the DNA was not used to check the table's D call, TRBD2. TRBV1 is annotated as a pseudogene. The CDR3 has 21 amino acids. The CDR3 coding sequence is TGCACCAGCAGCCAAGAGGGAGGGGGGATTTCCTGGACGAGGGTACAAGAGACCCAGTACTTC. It is translated as CTSSQEGGGISWTRVQETQYF.

The rearrangement links TRBV28 to TRBJ1-5, with 11 bases identical to TRBD1. The CDR3 consists of 18 residues. J gave up 2 bases and V 1 base, and 7 bases lay outside the gene matches. The V gene's germline CDR1 is MDHEN and CDR2 SYDVKM. The CDR3 DNA sequence: TGTGCCAGCAGTTTATTCCCCCTGGGACAGGGGGGCAATCAGCCCCAGCATTTT. Translating gives CASSLFPLGQGGNQPQHF.

This clonotype was seen repeatedly, ten times or more. The chain couples TRBV29-1 to TRBJ1-2; no clear D. V was cut by 3 bases and J by 2 bases, with 4 bases left in between. The CDR3 is made up of 11 amino acids. CDR1 is SQVTM and CDR2 is ANQGSEA in the germline V gene. CDR3 amino acids: CSVDRNYGYTF. The CDR3, as DNA: TGCAGCGTTGACAGGAACTATGGCTACACCTTC.

This clonotype has just a few counts. The genes are TRBV2 and TRBJ2-3; no clear D. CDR3 length: 14 residues. CDR1 is SNHLY and CDR2 is FYNNEI in the germline V gene. CDR3 amino acids: CVTSTDGNTDTQYF. In DNA, the CDR3 is TGTGTCACATCTACAGACGGAAACACAGATACGCAGTATTTT.

This clonotype has just a few counts. The genes are TRBV4-1 and TRBJ2-5, with D uncertain. V lost 2 bases to trimming and J lost 0 bases, with 13 bases between them. This CDR3 comprises 16 residues. Per germline, CDR1 MGHRA and CDR2 YSYEKL. DNA for the CDR3: TGCGCCAGCAGCCAACCCCGGCCCGGGCACCAAGAGACCCAGTACTTC. This codes for CASSQPRPGHQETQYF.